The rows below give T cell receptor beta chains drawn from one sample of a study of control samples from healthy donors and cancer patients. Data came from immunoSEQ multiplex PCR; TCRdb stores just in-frame clones and leaves some out. The repertoire holds approximately 100,000 clones, with roughly 86% as singletons. The sequenced sample was blood. The receptors come from a man aged 30-40 years in good health. Both conserved end residues are part of each CDR3. A D gene is named only where the DNA matches it firmly. Clone size is stated in some rows and not others, as once, few, many or a class when expanded.

d_call clone_size j_call v_call cdr3_aa cdr3_nt
TRBD2 . TRBJ2-2 TRBV4-2 CASSQVTTSGGANTGELFF TGTGCCAGCAGCCAAGTGACGACTAGCGGGGGGGCGAACACCGGGGAGCTGTTTTTT
TRBD2 few TRBJ2-3 TRBV6-4 CASSDSAGADTQYF TGTGCCAGCAGTGATTCTGCGGGGGCAGATACGCAGTATTTT
TRBD1 . TRBJ1-2 TRBV30 CACPVYGTGANYGYTF TGTGCCTGCCCGGTATACGGGACAGGGGCAAACTATGGCTACACCTTC
. . TRBJ1-6 TRBV7-2 CASSLDPSYNSPLHF TGTGCCAGCAGCCTAGACCCCTCCTATAATTCACCCCTCCACTTT
TRBD2 . TRBJ2-5 TRBV28 CASSLGLAGVKETQYF TGTGCCAGCAGTTTAGGCCTAGCGGGGGTTAAAGAGACCCAGTACTTC
. . TRBJ2-3 TRBV5-1 CASSSDLAVVTDTQYF TGCGCCAGCAGCTCGGATTTAGCGGTTGTCACAGATACGCAGTATTTT
TRBD1 . TRBJ1-2 TRBV24-1 CATSDPTQDRGNGYTF TGTGCCACCAGTGACCCTACTCAAGACAGGGGTAATGGCTACACCTTC
. . TRBJ1-1 TRBV2 CASSDYGRTEAFF TGTGCCAGCAGTGACTACGGCCGCACTGAAGCTTTCTTT
. . TRBJ1-5 TRBV30 CAWSRGGDQPQHF TGTGCCTGGAGTAGGGGCGGCGATCAGCCCCAGCATTTT
. . TRBJ1-2 TRBV19 CASSMGGYSSSYGYTF TGTGCCAGTAGTATGGGCGGGTACTCTTCTAGCTATGGCTACACCTTC
TRBD1 . TRBJ1-2 TRBV18 CASSGDRVKGANYGYTF TGTGCCAGCTCAGGTGACAGGGTAAAAGGAGCTAACTATGGCTACACCTTC
. . TRBJ2-2 TRBV4-2 CASSQGSRGTGELFF TGTGCCAGCAGCCAGGGCTCCCGGGGCACCGGGGAGCTGTTTTTT
. . TRBJ1-1 TRBV6-5 CASSYSRGQNTEAFF TGTGCCAGCAGTTACTCGCGTGGACAGAACACTGAAGCTTTCTTT
TRBD1 . TRBJ2-2 TRBV3-1/TRBV3-2 CASSPWTGGVGELFF TGTGCCAGCAGCCCCTGGACAGGGGGTGTCGGGGAGCTGTTTTTT
TRBD2 . TRBJ2-5 TRBV19 CASSMERGTQYF TGTGCCAGTAGTATGGAGCGGGGGACCCAGTACTTC
. few TRBJ1-2 TRBV5-3 CARSLVSFGYTF TGTGCCAGAAGCCTTGTCTCGTTCGGCTACACCTTC
TRBD2 . TRBJ2-3 TRBV7-8 CASRQRLAGTDTQYF TGTGCCAGCAGACAACGACTAGCGGGGACAGATACGCAGTATTTT
. . TRBJ2-1 TRBV5-8 CASSLFRSNEQFF TGTGCCAGCAGCCTGTTTAGGTCTAATGAGCAGTTCTTC
. . TRBJ2-1 TRBV5-1 CASSLRPTQGAVNEQFF TGCGCCAGCAGCTTACGGCCTACCCAAGGGGCCGTCAATGAGCAGTTCTTC
TRBD1 . TRBJ1-6 TRBV7-2 CASSLHRGDSPLHF TGTGCCAGCAGCTTACACAGGGGGGATTCACCCCTCCACTTT
. . TRBJ1-1 TRBV6-6 CASRTRGQDTEAFF TGTGCCAGTCGAACCCGGGGGCAGGACACTGAAGCTTTCTTT
. . TRBJ2-5 TRBV24-1 CATSDFPPRCWETQYF TGTGCCACCAGTGATTTCCCGCCGCGGTGCTGGGAGACCCAGTACTTC
TRBD1 . TRBJ1-1 TRBV9 CASSPKGALLSDTEAFF TGTGCCAGCAGCCCAAAGGGGGCGCTTTTGTCGGACACTGAAGCTTTCTTT
TRBD2 few TRBJ2-5 TRBV7-2 CASSQAPGGPQETQYF TGTGCCAGCAGCCAGGCCCCGGGGGGACCCCAAGAGACCCAGTACTTC
TRBD1 . TRBJ1-1 TRBV27 CASRTGGTDTEAFF TGTGCCAGTAGAACAGGGGGAACGGACACTGAAGCTTTCTTT
. . TRBJ1-1 TRBV5-1 CASSLNSMNTEAFF TGCGCCAGCAGCTTGAATTCCATGAACACTGAAGCTTTCTTT